This T cell receptor (beta chain) derives from a study of blood T cells in healthy people across ages. The second PCR ran about 6 to 11 cycles with a sample-barcoded 5' primer and J-beta primers. A single record per CDR3 protein comes from TCRdb applying MiXCR to the 5' RACE reads. Of around 750,000 distinct CDR3 sequences detected, about 48% appear once; the ten largest clones hold 41%. This CDR3 has 14 amino acids. This chain uses TRBV12-3 or TRBV12-4 with TRBJ2-5, with D perhaps matching TRBD1 or TRBD2 (6 bases each). The end of the DNA is better explained by TRBJ2-7, so the J call may be wrong. The specimen was blood. The receptor was isolated from a man at least 80 years old in good health. CDR3 amino acids: CASIKGGKSYEQYF. DNA for the CDR3: TGTGCCAGCATTAAGGGGGGAAAGAGCTACGAGCAGTACTTC.